The next 26 T cell receptor beta chains were all read from a single sample in a study of T cells after yellow fever vaccination. TCRdb reanalysed the 5' RACE reads using MiXCR and keeps one entry per CDR3 protein. The profile shows 550,000 or so distinct CDR3 sequences, 15% to 20% of them singletons. This sample comprised PBMCs, obtained 15 days after the yellow fever booster vaccination. These receptors all stem from a man aged 25 to 40 who received the YFV17D yellow fever vaccine.

This chain joins TRBV20-1 and TRBJ2-3; possibly TRBD1 or TRBD2 for D (5 bases each). The CDR3 extends over 11 amino acids. Germline V gives CDR1 DFQATT, CDR2 SNEGSKA (reference sequence). The V end was cut by 6 bases, the J end by 2 bases, with 6 bases between. The CDR3 spells CSAGTTDTQYF. CDR3 DNA sequence: TGCAGTGCAGGGACCACAGATACGCAGTATTTT.

This clonotype was observed many times. The chain employs TRBV12-3 or TRBV12-4 and TRBJ2-1; D unresolved. The V end was cut by 3 bases, the J end by 9 bases, with 6 bases between. The CDR3 sequence is 11 residues long. CDR3 loop: CASSFLGEQFF. DNA of the CDR3: TGTGCCAGCAGTTTTCTAGGTGAGCAGTTCTTC.

The chain recombines TRBV7-6 with TRBJ2-3; D may be TRBD1 (5 bases). The ends were cut back, 5 bases at V and 5 bases at J, with 14 bases in the middle. CDR3 length: 14 amino acids. The germline gives CDR1 SGHVS, CDR2 FNYEAQ. The CDR3 DNA sequence: TGTGCCAGCAGCCCTCAGGGCCAGCGAGATACGCAGTATTTT. Protein product: CASSPQGQRDTQYF.

The sample holds a few counts of this clonotype. The chain uses TRBV6-2 or TRBV6-3 and TRBJ2-7; D might be TRBD2 (5 bases). Germline V gives CDR1 MNHEY, CDR2 SVGEGT. V lost 10 bases and J lost 2, with 12 bases in between. This CDR3 has 12 residues. The CDR3 reads CATAEAPYEQYF. The CDR3 DNA reads as TGTGCCACTGCGGAGGCTCCCTACGAGCAGTACTTC.

This clonotype came up a few times. The rearrangement links TRBV6-5 to TRBJ2-5; D may be TRBD1 (7 bases). The ends were cut back, 5 bases at V and 4 bases at J, with 17 bases in the middle. Germline CDR1 reads MNHEY; CDR2 reads SVGAGI. CDR3 size: 15 residues. The CDR3 nucleotides are TGTGCCAGCAGTATACTAGGAGGGGGCTCAGAGACCCAGTACTTC. Encoded protein: CASSILGGGSETQYF.

The table lists this clonotype with many counts. The chain couples TRBV14 to TRBJ1-3; D gene uncertain. The V end was cut by 0 bases, the J end by 2 bases, with 11 bases between. The CDR3 length is 16 residues. Germline CDR1 and CDR2: SGHDN and FVKESK. CDR3 region: CASSQDNAVTGNTIYF. In DNA form, the CDR3 reads TGTGCCAGCAGCCAAGATAACGCTGTAACTGGAAACACCATATATTTT.

This clonotype was counted only a few times. V and J are TRBV20-1 and TRBJ2-3, with 12 bases matching TRBD2. The germline CDR1 and CDR2 sequences are DFQATT and SNEGSKA (reference sequence). This CDR3 comprises 15 residues. With V trimmed by 3 bases and J by 3 bases, 4 bases remained unmatched. The CDR3 reads CSARQTSGSTDTQYF. The CDR3 DNA is TGCAGTGCTAGGCAGACTAGCGGGAGTACAGATACGCAGTATTTT.

This clonotype showed up just a few times. The chain is built from TRBV11-2 and TRBJ2-3; 9 positions match TRBD2. With 2 bases clipped from V and 0 bases from J, the junction kept 12 bases outside the gene matches. The CDR3 is 19 residues long. Looked up from germline, CDR1 is SGHAT and CDR2 is FQNNGV. Here the CDR3 DNA reads TGTGCCAGCAGCTTAAACCCCGGTCTAGCGGGAACTAGCACAGATACGCAGTATTTT. Amino acid sequence: CASSLNPGLAGTSTDTQYF. Full variable domain (remainder filled in from reference TRBV11-2 and TRBJ2-3): EAGVAQSPRYKIIEKRQSVAFWCNPISGHATLYWYQQILGQGPKLLIQFQNNGVVDDSQLPKDRFSAERLKGVDSTLKIQPAKLEDSAVYLCASSLNPGLAGTSTDTQYFGPGTRLTVL.

This clonotype was seen a handful of times. The gene calls are TRBV6-4 and TRBJ2-6, with 8 bases identical to TRBD1. The ends lost 2 bases at V and 0 bases at J; junction bases unmatched: 6. CDR1 and CDR2 (germline): MRHNA, SNTAGT. This CDR3 spans 18 amino acids. CDR3 DNA sequence: TGTGCCAGCAGTGACCCGGGACAGGATTCCTCTGGGGCCAACGTCCTGACTTTC. Protein product: CASSDPGQDSSGANVLTF.

The chain combines TRBV6-1 with TRBJ2-5, with TRBD1 identical over 8 bases. Germline CDR1 reads MNHNS; CDR2 reads SASEGT. The CDR3 has 14 amino acids. V lost 6 bases to trimming and J lost 5 bases; unmatched junction nucleotides: 8. The CDR3 spells CASSPQDREETQYF. The CDR3 DNA follows: TGTGCCAGCAGCCCTCAGGACAGGGAGGAGACCCAGTACTTC.

The rearrangement links TRBV5-1 to TRBJ2-1; 8 bases map to TRBD2. V lost 4 bases to trimming and J lost 6 bases; unmatched junction nucleotides: 9. The CDR3 is made up of 15 amino acids. From germline, CDR1 is SGHRS and CDR2 YFSETQ. This chain's CDR3 is CASSPAGVMGNEQFF. In DNA, the CDR3 is TGCGCCAGCAGCCCAGCGGGAGTCATGGGCAATGAGCAGTTCTTC.

The gene calls are TRBV7-9 and TRBJ2-4, with TRBD2 matching 13 bases. CDR1 and CDR2 from the germline V gene are SEHNR and FQNEAQ (reference sequence). The CDR3 has 14 residues. After removal of 5 bases from V and 8 bases from J, the junction contained 3 bases not matched to a gene. The CDR3 DNA sequence: TGTGCCAGCAGCATCGGGACTAGCGGGGACATTCAGTACTTC. This gives the protein CASSIGTSGDIQYF.

The chain couples TRBV6-5 to TRBJ2-1; D uncertain. V lost 2 bases and J lost 8, with 28 bases in between. Germline V gene data show CDR1 as MNHEY and CDR2 as SVGAGI. CDR3 size: 19 residues. As DNA, the CDR3 is TGTGCCAGCAGTTACGAATCGGTGATGTTGGGGAACGTACCCCATGAGCAGTTCTTC. Translating gives CASSYESVMLGNVPHEQFF.

This clonotype was detected many times. J is TRBJ1-1 and V is TRBV29-1; TRBD1 matches at 7 bases. Germline V gene lookup returns CDR1 SQVTM and CDR2 ANQGSEA. Trimming took 4 bases from V and 1 from J; bases not matched to a gene: 0. This CDR3 contains 12 residues. DNA for the CDR3: TGCAGCGTTGGACAGGGGAACACTGAAGCTTTCTTT. It encodes CSVGQGNTEAFF.

This clonotype was detected ten times or more. The gene calls are TRBV2 and TRBJ2-7; 10 nucleotides agree with TRBD1. This CDR3 is 14 amino acids long. Trimming removed 4 bases from V and 4 bases from J; junction bases left unmatched: 4. The germline V gene has CDR1 SNHLY and CDR2 FYNNEI. CDR3 in amino acids: CASSGGQGGYEQYF. CDR3 sequence (DNA): TGTGCCAGCAGTGGAGGACAGGGGGGATACGAGCAGTACTTC.

The chain is built from TRBV6-5 and TRBJ2-5; possibly TRBD1 for D (5 bases). The V gene's germline CDR1 is MNHEY and CDR2 SVGAGI. Trimming left V 0 bases short and J 1 base short, with 9 bases between. The CDR3 length is 15 residues. The DNA for the CDR3 is TGTGCCAGCAGTTACTCGTATACAGGCCAAGAGACCCAGTACTTC. This translates into CASSYSYTGQETQYF.

Only a few counts were recorded for this clonotype. This sequence joins TRBV20-1 and TRBJ1-1, with D perhaps TRBD1 (6 bases). CDR3 size: 13 residues. The V gene lost 6 bases and the J gene lost 1 base, with 12 bases spanning the gap. Germline assignment: CDR1 DFQATT and CDR2 SNEGSKA (reference sequence). The CDR3 loop is CSAPGQTNTEAFF. The CDR3, as DNA: TGCAGTGCCCCGGGACAAACGAACACTGAAGCTTTCTTT.

This clonotype was counted only a few times. The chain is built from TRBV7-8 and TRBJ2-1; TRBD2 aligns across 13 bases. Germline loops: CDR1 SGHVS, CDR2 FQNEAQ. This CDR3 is 16 amino acids long. J gave up 7 bases and V 5 bases, and 8 bases lay outside the gene matches. The CDR3 region is CASSTRLAGGWNEQFF. CDR3 coding DNA: TGTGCCAGCAGCACCCGACTAGCGGGAGGCTGGAATGAGCAGTTCTTC.

V usage is TRBV7-2 and J usage is TRBJ2-1, with 9 bases aligning to TRBD1. The J segment lost 4 bases and the V segment lost 5 bases, leaving 0 bases of the junction unmatched. CDR1 SGHTA and CDR2 FQGNSA come from the germline V gene. The CDR3 covers 13 residues. The CDR3 spells CASSGQGYNEQFF. The DNA of the CDR3 is TGTGCCAGCAGCGGACAGGGGTACAATGAGCAGTTCTTC. Using reference TRBV7-2 and TRBJ2-1 for the parts outside the CDR3, the full variable domain is GAGVSQSPSNKVTEKGKDVELRCDPISGHTALYWYRQSLGQGLEFLIYFQGNSAPDKSGLPSDRFSAERTGGSVSTLTIQRTQQEDSAVYLCASSGQGYNEQFFGPGTRLTVL.

CDR3 DNA sequence: TGTGCCAGCAACACAGCGAAAAAAAGCTACGAGCAGTACTTC. Translating gives CASNTAKKSYEQYF. This chain links TRBV6-1 with TRBJ2-7, with D hard to call. V lost 7 bases, J lost 3 bases, and 16 bases lay in between. Looked up from germline, CDR1 is MNHNS and CDR2 is SASEGT. This CDR3 has 14 amino acids.

This clonotype turned up a few times. The chain uses TRBV6-2 or TRBV6-3 and TRBJ2-7; the match to TRBD2 covers 8 bases. CDR3 length: 14 residues. Trimming removed 4 bases from V and 3 bases from J; junction bases left unmatched: 5. The germline gives CDR1 MNHEY, CDR2 SVGEGT. The CDR3: CASSSRLAGYEQYF. Written as DNA, the CDR3 is TGTGCCAGCAGTTCTCGGCTAGCGGGCTACGAGCAGTACTTC.

This chain connects TRBV12-3 or TRBV12-4 to TRBJ1-1; 10 nucleotides align to TRBD1. The V and J ends lost 5 bases and 3 bases, in that order; junction bases with no gene match: 9. This CDR3 spans 16 amino acids. The CDR3 reads CASSPGTGVEHTEAFF. The CDR3 region has the DNA TGTGCCAGCAGTCCCGGGACAGGGGTTGAACACACTGAAGCTTTCTTT.

This chain links TRBV7-9 with TRBJ2-5, with 7 bases lining up with TRBD2. Germline CDR1 reads SEHNR; CDR2 reads FQNEAQ (reference sequence). The CDR3 has 15 amino acids. V lost 3 bases to trimming and J lost 5 bases; unmatched junction nucleotides: 9. The CDR3 loop is CASSFSLAVLETQYF. The CDR3 coding sequence is TGTGCCAGCAGCTTCTCTCTAGCGGTCTTGGAGACCCAGTACTTC. Full variable domain (outside the CDR3, taken from reference TRBV7-9 and TRBJ2-5): DTGVSQNPRHKITKRGQNVTFRCDPISEHNRLYWYRQTLGQGPEFLTYFQNEAQLEKSRLLSDRFSAERPKGSFSTLEIQRTEQGDSAMYLCASSFSLAVLETQYFGPGTRLLVL.

This clonotype showed up just a few times. This chain connects TRBV28 to TRBJ2-2; 10 nucleotides line up with TRBD2. There are 17 residues in the CDR3. The V and J ends lost 2 bases and 5 bases, in that order; junction bases with no gene match: 8. Germline V gives CDR1 MDHEN, CDR2 SYDVKM. The CDR3 DNA reads TGTGCCAGCAGTTTAGGGGCTAGCGGGAGATGGACCGGGGAGCTGTTTTTT. It translates to CASSLGASGRWTGELFF.

The V and J genes are TRBV5-1 and TRBJ2-7; 7 positions agree with TRBD2. Trimming at V came to 1 base and at J to 6 bases, leaving 4 bases not matched to a gene. This CDR3 comprises 13 residues. CDR1 and CDR2 (germline): SGHRS, YFSETQ. The CDR3 protein is CASSLSAGAEQYF. The CDR3 DNA follows: TGCGCCAGCAGCTTGTCGGCGGGAGCCGAGCAGTACTTC.

This clonotype was seen a few times. The chain couples TRBV4-3 to TRBJ2-7; D is possibly TRBD1 or TRBD2 (5 bases each). V lost 3 bases and J lost 2, with 14 bases in between. CDR1 is LGHNA and CDR2 is YSLEER in the germline V gene. The CDR3 has 15 residues. Here the CDR3 DNA reads TGCGCCAGCAGCCAGGGCCGGCAGGGACCCTACGAGCAGTACTTC. Its translation is CASSQGRQGPYEQYF.